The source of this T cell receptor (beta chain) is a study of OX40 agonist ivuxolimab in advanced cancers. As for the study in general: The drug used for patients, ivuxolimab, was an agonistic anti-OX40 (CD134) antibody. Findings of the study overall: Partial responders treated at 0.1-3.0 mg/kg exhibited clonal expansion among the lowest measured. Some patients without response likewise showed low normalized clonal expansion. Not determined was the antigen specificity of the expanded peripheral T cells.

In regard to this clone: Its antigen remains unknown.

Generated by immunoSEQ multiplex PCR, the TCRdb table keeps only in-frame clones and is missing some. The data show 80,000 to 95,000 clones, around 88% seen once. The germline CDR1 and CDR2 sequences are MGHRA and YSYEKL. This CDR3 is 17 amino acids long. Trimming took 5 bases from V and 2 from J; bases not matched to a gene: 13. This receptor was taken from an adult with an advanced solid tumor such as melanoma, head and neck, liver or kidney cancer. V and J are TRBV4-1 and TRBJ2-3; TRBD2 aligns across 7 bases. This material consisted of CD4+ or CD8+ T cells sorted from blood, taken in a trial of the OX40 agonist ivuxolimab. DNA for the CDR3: TGCGCCAGCAGCGGGCTGGGGGGGGGATCCATCACAGATACGCAGTATTTT. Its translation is CASSGLGGGSITDTQYF.